The 18 T cell receptor beta chains below were found in one sample sequenced in a study of graft-versus-host responses after intestinal transplantation. These receptors lack a known antigen. Clones were read by immunoSEQ multiplex PCR, and TCRdb kept only the in-frame ones, dropping some. The data hold about 89,000 clones, with just under 95% observed a single time. The material sequenced was unstimulated CD4+ T cells sorted from spleen or lymph node cells, taken before intestinal transplant. The source of these receptors is a human donor who received an intestinal transplant.

The V call is TRBV5-6, the J call TRBJ1-2; TRBD1 aligns across 8 bases. CDR1 SGHDT and CDR2 YYEEEE come from the germline V gene. This CDR3 comprises 16 residues. The V segment lost 0 bases and the J segment 4 bases; nucleotides outside the gene matches: 8. The chain's CDR3 is CASSLARDRPIYGYTF. CDR3 DNA: TGTGCCAGCAGCTTGGCCCGGGACAGGCCCATCTATGGCTACACCTTC.

The chain has TRBV19 and TRBJ1-2, with D maybe TRBD1 (6 bases). V dropped 3 bases and J dropped 7 bases, with 21 bases sitting between them. Germline loops: CDR1 LNHDA, CDR2 SQIVND (reference sequence). The CDR3 consists of 16 residues. The CDR3, as DNA: TGTGCCAGTAGTATCTACGTTTTCGAGGGGGAGAGTGGCTACACCTTC. Protein product: CASSIYVFEGESGYTF. The whole variable domain, remainder taken from reference TRBV19 and TRBJ1-2, is DGGITQSPKYLFRKEGQNVTLSCEQNLNHDAMYWYRQDPGQGLRLIYYSQIVNDFQKGDIAEGYSVSREKKESFPLTVTSAQKNPTAFYLCASSIYVFEGESGYTFGSGTRLTVV.

The chain combines TRBV7-9 with TRBJ1-5; no definite D call. Trimming removed 1 base at V and 7 bases at J, with 8 bases between. This CDR3 is built from 13 residues. Germline values: CDR1 SEHNR, CDR2 FQNEAQ (reference sequence). CDR3 DNA: TGTGCCAGCAGCTTAGAAATAGGGCAGCCCCAGCATTTT. Protein sequence: CASSLEIGQPQHF.

The chain links TRBV5-4 to TRBJ1-1, with D unresolved. The CDR3 is 12 amino acids. The V gene's germline CDR1 is SGHNT and CDR2 YYREEE (reference sequence). Trimming stripped 4 bases from V and 5 bases from J, with 9 bases between. CDR3 residues: CASSALRTEAFF. DNA for the CDR3: TGTGCCAGCAGCGCACTCCGGACTGAAGCTTTCTTT.

The V gene is TRBV9, the J gene TRBJ2-1; no definite D call. The CDR3 is 14 residues long. The germline V gene encodes CDR1 SGDLS and CDR2 YYNGEE. V was clipped by 4 bases and J by 2 bases, with 10 bases between them. The CDR3 loop is CASSFSPPYNEQFF. In DNA, the CDR3 is TGTGCCAGCAGCTTTAGTCCTCCCTACAATGAGCAGTTCTTC. The whole variable domain, filled in from reference TRBV9 and TRBJ2-1, reads DSGVTQTPKHLITATGQRVTLRCSPRSGDLSVYWYQQSLDQGLQFLIQYYNGEERAKGNILERFSAQQFPDLHSELNLSSLELGDSALYFCASSFSPPYNEQFFGPGTRLTVL.

The rearrangement uses TRBV28 and TRBJ2-7; the D gene is possibly TRBD1 (6 bases). The ends were cut back, 7 bases at V and 0 bases at J, with 16 bases in the middle. CDR3 length: 15 amino acids. The germline CDR1 and CDR2 sequences are MDHEN and SYDVKM. CDR3 region: CASNRGTSSSYEQYF. CDR3 bases: TGTGCCAGCAACAGAGGGACATCCAGCTCCTACGAGCAGTACTTC. The full variable domain, rest sourced from reference TRBV28 and TRBJ2-7, is DVKVTQSSRYLVKRTGEKVFLECVQDMDHENMFWYRQDPGLGLRLIYFSYDVKMKEKGDIPEGYSVSREKKERFSLILESASTNQTSMYLCASNRGTSSSYEQYFGPGTRLTVT.

The rearrangement uses TRBV7-6 and TRBJ2-5; 7 nucleotides match TRBD2. The CDR3 extends over 16 amino acids. The ends lost 5 bases at V and 6 bases at J; junction bases unmatched: 15. Looked up from germline, CDR1 is SGHVS and CDR2 is FNYEAQ. This chain's CDR3 is CASSPEAQGGAQTQYF. The CDR3 nucleotides read TGTGCCAGCAGCCCAGAGGCTCAGGGAGGGGCACAGACCCAGTACTTC.

This rearrangement joins TRBV18 to TRBJ2-7; TRBD1 aligns across 11 bases. Germline V gene lookup returns CDR1 KGHSH and CDR2 LQKENI. This CDR3 has 15 amino acids. With 3 bases clipped from V and 7 bases from J, the junction kept 8 bases outside the gene matches. Here the CDR3 reads CASSPPGQGAGEQYF. The CDR3 DNA reads as TGTGCCAGCTCACCTCCAGGACAGGGGGCAGGGGAGCAGTACTTC.

This rearrangement joins TRBV29-1 to TRBJ2-4; TRBD2 aligns across 11 bases. V dropped 2 bases and J dropped 8; count of bases not matched to a gene: 11. Germline V gene lookup returns CDR1 SQVTM and CDR2 ANQGSEA. The CDR3 length is 16 residues. The CDR3 region has the DNA TGCAGCGTTGAAAAGGGGATAGCGGGAGGGACGGACATTCAGTACTTC. This sequence encodes CSVEKGIAGGTDIQYF.

V is TRBV7-9 and J is TRBJ2-5; TRBD1 agrees at 12 bases. J was trimmed by 5 bases and V by 2 bases; bases with no gene match: 6. CDR1 is SEHNR and CDR2 is FQNEAQ in the germline V gene (reference sequence). CDR3 size: 16 residues. The CDR3 bases are TGTGCCAGCAGCTTAATGGGACAGGGGGCTCGGGAGACCCAGTACTTC. Translation: CASSLMGQGARETQYF. The complete variable domain, with remaining parts taken from reference TRBV7-9 and TRBJ2-5, reads DTGVSQNPRHKITKRGQNVTFRCDPISEHNRLYWYRQTLGQGPEFLTYFQNEAQLEKSRLLSDRFSAERPKGSFSTLEIQRTEQGDSAMYLCASSLMGQGARETQYFGPGTRLLVL.

V is TRBV27 and J is TRBJ1-4; possible D gene TRBD1, 6 bases. CDR1 is MNHEY and CDR2 is SMNVEV in the germline V gene (reference sequence). There are 13 residues in the CDR3. CDR3 protein: CFQRAGDCEKLFF. The DNA of the CDR3 is TGTTTCCAAAGGGCAGGGGATTGTGAAAAACTGTTTTTT.

DNA for the CDR3: TGCAGCGCACAAAGGACATCCCCCGGGGAGCTGTTTTTT. Protein sequence: CSAQRTSPGELFF. This sequence joins TRBV29-1 and TRBJ2-2; D possibly corresponds to TRBD1 (5 bases). This CDR3 is built from 13 residues. CDR1 is SQVTM and CDR2 is ANQGSEA in the germline V gene. Trimming shortened V by 7 bases and J by 6 bases, and 15 bases separated the two germline ends.

The chain uses TRBV2 and TRBJ1-1; possibly TRBD1 for D (5 bases). The V and J ends lost 7 bases and 1 base respectively, with 16 bases between them. Looked up from germline, CDR1 is SNHLY and CDR2 is FYNNEI. The CDR3 is 15 residues long. In DNA form, the CDR3 reads TGTGCCAGCATGCCCCGGGGGGGGGAGAACACTGAAGCTTTCTTT. Residues: CASMPRGGENTEAFF.

V usage is TRBV5-1 and J usage is TRBJ2-1, with 9 bases aligning to TRBD2. The V gene end was trimmed by 0 bases and the J gene end by 8 bases; junction bases not matched to a gene: 9. The CDR3 contains 16 residues. From germline, CDR1 is SGHRS and CDR2 YFSETQ. The CDR3: CASSLVAGGPNYEQFF. The CDR3, as DNA: TGCGCCAGCAGCTTGGTGGCGGGAGGGCCGAACTATGAGCAGTTCTTC.

The chain has TRBV11-2 and TRBJ1-1, with 7 nucleotides matching TRBD1. The length of the CDR3 is 14 residues. V trimming: 4 bases; J trimming: 0 bases; junction bases outside the gene matches: 2. CDR1 is SGHAT and CDR2 is FQNNGV in the germline V gene. The CDR3 region has the DNA TGTGCCAGCAGCTGGGGACAGTTGAACACTGAAGCTTTCTTT. This gives the protein CASSWGQLNTEAFF.

The chain is built from TRBV5-1 and TRBJ2-1; 11 bases are shared with TRBD2. This CDR3 comprises 19 residues. The germline CDR1 and CDR2 sequences are SGHRS and YFSETQ. V was pared by 0 bases and J by 1 base, with 9 bases of the junction left unmatched. The CDR3 DNA reads TGCGCCAGCAGCTTGGCGGTAGCGGGAGGGTTGAGGTCCTACAATGAGCAGTTCTTC. It yields the protein CASSLAVAGGLRSYNEQFF. The entire variable domain, with the rest obtained from reference TRBV5-1 and TRBJ2-1, is as follows: KAGVTQTPRYLIKTRGQQVTLSCSPISGHRSVSWYQQTPGQGLQFLFEYFSETQRNKGNFPGRFSGRQFSNSRSEMNVSTLELGDSALYLCASSLAVAGGLRSYNEQFFGPGTRLTVL.

V usage is TRBV5-1 and J usage is TRBJ2-5; 16 bases align to TRBD2. In germline, CDR1 is SGHRS, CDR2 YFSETQ. J gave up 11 bases and V 4 bases, and 11 bases lay outside the gene matches. The CDR3 consists of 16 residues. The CDR3 protein is CASSIGTSGRAPLQYF. CDR3 nucleotide sequence: TGCGCCAGCAGCATAGGGACTAGCGGGAGGGCCCCTCTGCAGTACTTC.

The chain links TRBV6-1 to TRBJ2-7, with D perhaps matching TRBD1 (6 bases). Germline values: CDR1 MNHNS, CDR2 SASEGT. CDR3 length equals 11 residues. Between the trimmed V and J ends, which lost 5 bases and 10 bases, there was a span of 12 bases. The CDR3 DNA reads as TGTGCCAGCAGTCCCCGAGGGGGACAGTACTTC. Protein: CASSPRGGQYF.